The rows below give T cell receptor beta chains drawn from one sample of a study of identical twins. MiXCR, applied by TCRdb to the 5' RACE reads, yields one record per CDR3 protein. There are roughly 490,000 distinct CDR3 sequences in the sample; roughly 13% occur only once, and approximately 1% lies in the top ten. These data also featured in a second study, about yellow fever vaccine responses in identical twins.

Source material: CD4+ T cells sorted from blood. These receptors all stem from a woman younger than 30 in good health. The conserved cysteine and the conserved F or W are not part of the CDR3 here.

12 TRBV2 ATQTGRNTGELF
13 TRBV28 ASRGQGAQGDTQY
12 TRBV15 ATSREGAAETQY
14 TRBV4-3 ASSQDEAGDCYEQY
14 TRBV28 ASSLYLWDSSYEQY
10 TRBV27 ASSGLAGTLF
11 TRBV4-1 ASSKGAPGEAF
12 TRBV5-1 ASNEGWVDSPLH
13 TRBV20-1 SARADRQVYDEQF
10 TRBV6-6 ASSYNVDTQY
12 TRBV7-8 ASSSGLAIHEQY
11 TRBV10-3 AISDDRAYGYT
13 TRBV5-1 ASSPGLKDPGELF
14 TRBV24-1 ATSSMRGFSTDTQY
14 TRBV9 ASSAGQGRGQETQY
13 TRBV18 ASSPGQGQSYEQY
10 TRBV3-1 ASSQSQVEQF
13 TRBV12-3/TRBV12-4 ASSFGLAGVAEQY
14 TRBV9 ASSPPPGSTQETQY
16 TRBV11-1 ASSLDIGGWRKADTQY
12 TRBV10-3 AISVAGLTYEQY
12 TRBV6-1 ASSERTENTEAF
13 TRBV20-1 SAPRLAGENNEQF
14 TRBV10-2 ASSEAGTSGSGELF
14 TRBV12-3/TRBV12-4 ASSFYTGQGANEQF
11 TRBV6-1 ASSAIYTDTQY
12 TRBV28 ASSPVMGANVLT
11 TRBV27 ASRGAYNSPLH
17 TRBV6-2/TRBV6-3 ASSPPRLAGDEHQETQY
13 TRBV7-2 ASSLQGQPGDTQY
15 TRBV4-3 ASSQALLASSTDTQY
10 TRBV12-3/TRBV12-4 ASSLVAREQF
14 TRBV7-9 ASSLLGVAGRNEQF
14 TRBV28 ASSPTGDSFNQPQH
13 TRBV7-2 ASSLTGPGNQPQH
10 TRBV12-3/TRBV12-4 ASSRVRKEQY
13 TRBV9 ASSVGLDRTDTQY